Reported below is one TCR beta chain. Its antigen is not known. At one of its ends the junction is not consistent with the germline gene, which may arise from a read error. TCRdb re-analysed the reads in MiXCR, keeping a single row per CDR3 protein. The sample lists about 890,000 distinct CDR3 sequences, 30% to 40% seen once, with under 15% in the top ten. CDR3 length: 15 amino acids. Germline lookup yields CDR1 MNHNY and CDR2 SVGAGI (reference sequence). These data come from a study of T cell repertoires in cytomegalovirus infection. On the study more broadly: Shared public TCR beta signatures pointed to both CMV infection and a matching HLA type.

The material was cultured CD8+ T cells from PBMCs, obtained from culture after CMV antigen stimulation. The sequence was obtained from a human donor in good health (CMV status not recorded). Some clones in this sample may be carry-over from other donors' samples. The chain combines TRBV6-6 with TRBJ2-2; D ambiguous. The CDR3 nucleotides read TGTGCCAGCACCTTAGGACCCCTGAACATCGGGGAGCTGTTTTTT. Protein sequence: CASTLGPLNIGELFF.